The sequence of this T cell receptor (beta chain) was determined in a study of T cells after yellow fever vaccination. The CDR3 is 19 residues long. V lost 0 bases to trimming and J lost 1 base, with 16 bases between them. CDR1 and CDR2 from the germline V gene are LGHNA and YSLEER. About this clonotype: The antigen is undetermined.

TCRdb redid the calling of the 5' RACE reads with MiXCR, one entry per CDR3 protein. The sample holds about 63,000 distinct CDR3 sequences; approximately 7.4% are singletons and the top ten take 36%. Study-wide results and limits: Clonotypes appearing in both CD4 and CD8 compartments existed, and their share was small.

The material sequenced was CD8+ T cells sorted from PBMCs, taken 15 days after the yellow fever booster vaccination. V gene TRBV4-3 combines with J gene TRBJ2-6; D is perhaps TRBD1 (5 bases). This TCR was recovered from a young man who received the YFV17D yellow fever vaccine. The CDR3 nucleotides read TGCGCCAGCAGCCAAGATCCCCCAGGGTACTGGTCTGGGGCCAACGTCCTGACTTTC. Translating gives CASSQDPPGYWSGANVLTF.